This entry is about one T cell receptor beta chain. The antigen remains undetermined. This sample stems from a study of cytomegalovirus exposure and HLA in healthy donors. Points from the study as a whole: A later analysis by the authors found several of the most significant clusters apparently linked to common viral pathogens. HLA alleles showed associations with some 17,000 TCR beta sequences in a later analysis, at a 0.05 false discovery rate.

The study ran its PCR with 60 Vbeta and 13 Jbeta primers. Clones were read by immunoSEQ multiplex PCR, and TCRdb kept only the in-frame ones, dropping some. The table lists approximately 130,000 clones, roughly 70% of them singletons, with around 3.2% in the top ten. Germline CDR1 is MDHEN and CDR2 is SYDVKM. The germline V and J ends were trimmed by 7 bases and 2 bases, with 4 bases remaining between them. The CDR3 length is 11 residues. The sample was PBMCs. The receptor comes from a man aged 25 to 40 in good health and CMV-seronegative. The chain has TRBV28 and TRBJ2-3; no clear D. The CDR3 nucleotides are TGTGCCAGCACCAACACAGATACGCAGTATTTT. Its protein is CASTNTDTQYF.